A selection of T cell receptor beta chains follows, all from one sample in a study of PD-1 blockade in classical Hodgkin lymphoma. Generated by immunoSEQ multiplex PCR, the TCRdb table keeps only in-frame clones and is missing some. The table records fewer than 45,000 clones, about 82% of them present only once. The sample consisted of peripheral blood mononuclear cells (PBMCs), taken at baseline. The receptor source for this set is a human donor with classical Hodgkin lymphoma. Each CDR3 is given with its conserved first and last residue. The order of the fields is CDR3 length, D gene, V gene, clone size, J gene, CDR3 protein, CDR3 DNA. The D gene is left open where the match is weak. Expanded clones are given a class, and other clones once, few, many or no size at all.

12	.	TRBV7-6	.	TRBJ2-1	CASSLGGGEQFF	TGTGCCAGCAGCTTAGGGGGAGGTGAGCAGTTCTTC
12	.	TRBV27	.	TRBJ1-5	CASREGNQPQHF	TGTGCCAGCAGGGAGGGCAATCAGCCCCAGCATTTT
15	TRBD2	TRBV15	.	TRBJ2-1	CATSRTTSWYNEQFF	TGTGCCACCAGCAGGACGACTAGCTGGTACAATGAGCAGTTCTTC
14	.	TRBV6-5	.	TRBJ2-7	CASSYRTAGYEQYF	TGTGCCAGCAGCTACCGGACAGCCGGCTACGAGCAGTACTTC
15	TRBD1	TRBV15	.	TRBJ2-5	CATSGSTGGAETQYF	TGTGCCACCAGCGGATCCACAGGGGGCGCAGAGACCCAGTACTTC
19	TRBD2	TRBV7-3	once	TRBJ2-1	CASSPRELAGPSLYNEQFF	TGTGCCAGCAGCCCCAGAGAACTAGCGGGACCATCCTTATACAATGAGCAGTTCTTC
15	TRBD2	TRBV6-1	.	TRBJ2-2	CASSASGTNTGELFF	TGTGCCAGCAGTGCTAGCGGGACGAACACCGGGGAGCTGTTTTTT
14	.	TRBV6-5	.	TRBJ1-6	CASSYRVDNSPLHF	TGTGCCAGCAGTTACAGGGTAGATAATTCACCCCTCCACTTT
16	TRBD2	TRBV7-3	.	TRBJ2-1	CASSLTTSGSYNEQFF	TGTGCCAGCAGCCTGACGACTAGCGGAAGTTACAATGAGCAGTTCTTC
14	.	TRBV2	.	TRBJ2-7	CASRRTAISYEQYF	TGTGCCAGCAGGCGGACAGCTATCTCCTACGAGCAGTACTTC
16	.	TRBV6-5	.	TRBJ1-2	CASSYGQGLANYGYTF	TGTGCCAGCAGTTACGGGCAGGGGTTAGCTAACTATGGCTACACCTTC
15	.	TRBV29-1	.	TRBJ2-7	CSVDLGDGGSYEQYF	TGCAGCGTTGATTTAGGGGACGGCGGATCCTACGAGCAGTACTTC
15	TRBD1	TRBV2	many	TRBJ2-7	CASSPGQVAPAEQYF	TGTGCCAGCAGTCCGGGACAGGTGGCCCCGGCCGAGCAGTACTTC
16	TRBD1	TRBV4-3	once	TRBJ2-1	CASSQETTGAHNEQFF	TGCGCCAGCAGCCAAGAGACCACAGGGGCCCACAATGAGCAGTTCTTC
14	.	TRBV6-5	.	TRBJ2-1	CASSSGGSYNEQFF	TGTGCCAGCAGTTCAGGGGGGTCCTACAATGAGCAGTTCTTC
15	.	TRBV4-2	.	TRBJ1-1	CASSQGGLENTEAFF	TGTGCCAGCAGCCAAGGGGGACTGGAGAACACTGAAGCTTTCTTT
12	.	TRBV10-1	.	TRBJ2-3	CASSESTDTQYF	TGCGCCAGCAGTGAGTCGACAGATACGCAGTATTTT
13	.	TRBV5-4	once	TRBJ1-1	CASSQVLGTEAFF	TGTGCCAGCAGCCAAGTCTTGGGGACTGAAGCTTTCTTT
16	.	TRBV19	.	TRBJ1-1	CASRLMADPSNTEAFF	TGTGCCAGTAGGCTAATGGCAGATCCTTCGAACACTGAAGCTTTCTTT
15	.	TRBV4-2	.	TRBJ2-5	CASSQDIRSQETQYF	TGTGCCAGCAGCCAAGACATACGGTCCCAAGAGACCCAGTACTTC
16	TRBD2	TRBV18	.	TRBJ2-1	CASSPLTSGLYNEQFF	TGTGCCAGCTCACCTTTGACTAGCGGTCTATACAATGAGCAGTTCTTC
13	.	TRBV19	.	TRBJ1-2	CASRVISNYGYTF	TGTGCCAGCCGAGTAATTTCTAACTATGGCTACACCTTC
13	.	TRBV2	.	TRBJ1-1	CARSGIGWTEAFF	TGTGCCAGAAGCGGAATTGGTTGGACTGAAGCTTTCTTT
19	TRBD1	TRBV28	.	TRBJ1-3	CASSSGPGQGLGLGNTIYF	TGTGCCAGCAGTTCCGGCCCGGGACAGGGTCTAGGGTTAGGAAACACCATATATTTT
16	TRBD2	TRBV7-2	.	TRBJ2-7	CASSLAGSLADYEQYF	TGTGCCAGCAGCTTAGCGGGATCGCTAGCGGACTACGAGCAGTACTTC
13	.	TRBV19	.	TRBJ2-3	CASGPVVSDTQYF	TGTGCCAGTGGTCCCGTTGTGTCAGATACGCAGTATTTT
16	.	TRBV28	.	TRBJ2-6	CASSLAQGYGANVLTF	TGTGCCAGCAGTTTGGCCCAGGGGTATGGGGCCAACGTCCTGACTTTC
17	.	TRBV19	.	TRBJ1-5	CASGRAGGRFSNQPQHF	TGTGCCAGTGGCCGGGCGGGTGGGCGTTTTAGCAATCAGCCCCAGCATTTT
14	.	TRBV6-5	.	TRBJ2-1	CASSYSVLYNEQFF	TGTGCCAGCAGTTACTCGGTACTCTACAATGAGCAGTTCTTC
14	.	TRBV14	.	TRBJ1-2	CASSQTSRDYGYTF	TGTGCCAGCAGCCAAACCAGTAGAGACTATGGCTACACCTTC
15	TRBD2	TRBV5-4	.	TRBJ2-1	CASRIGIAGGDEQFF	TGTGCCAGCAGAATCGGAATAGCGGGAGGGGATGAGCAGTTCTTC
18	.	TRBV5-4	.	TRBJ1-4	CASSLAGVGQSYNEKLFF	TGTGCCAGCAGCTTGGCTGGGGTGGGGCAGTCCTATAATGAAAAACTGTTTTTT
15	.	TRBV7-9	once	TRBJ1-4	CASSSLTVEDEKLFF	TGTGCCAGCAGCTCCCTGACAGTTGAGGATGAAAAACTGTTTTTT
14	TRBD1	TRBV28	few	TRBJ2-7	CASSLKGASYEQYF	TGTGCCAGCAGTTTGAAGGGGGCTTCCTACGAGCAGTACTTC
13	.	TRBV9	.	TRBJ2-7	CASSAGRGYEQYF	TGTGCCAGCAGCGCCGGACGGGGCTACGAGCAGTACTTC
14	.	TRBV5-6	.	TRBJ1-2	CASRIGFTNYGYTF	TGTGCCAGCAGGATAGGATTTACTAACTATGGCTACACCTTC
15	.	TRBV4-2	.	TRBJ2-3	CASSQDGLSTDTQYF	TGTGCCAGCAGCCAAGATGGCCTGAGCACAGATACGCAGTATTTT
12	.	TRBV6-5	.	TRBJ1-2	CASMEIYYGYTF	TGTGCCAGCATGGAGATCTACTATGGCTACACCTTC
15	TRBD2	TRBV19	.	TRBJ2-1	CASSNLAGGGNEQFF	TGTGCCAGTAGTAATCTAGCGGGAGGAGGGAATGAGCAGTTCTTC
14	TRBD2	TRBV18	.	TRBJ2-5	CASSPRAGGETQYF	TGTGCCAGCTCACCACGAGCGGGAGGGGAGACCCAGTACTTC
18	TRBD2	TRBV19	.	TRBJ2-1	CASSNVGASGSVDNEQFF	TGTGCCAGTAGTAATGTCGGGGCTAGCGGGAGTGTAGACAATGAGCAGTTCTTC